These 18 T cell receptor beta chains originate from one sample sequenced in a study of T cells expressing NK-cell markers (dated by TCRdb to about 2020). Preparation of the library involved 5' RACE. Sequenced on an Illumina HiSeq 2000. Following TCRdb reprocessing, every CDR3 protein sequence forms one entry, and DNA is not provided. The table for this sample records 350,000 to 450,000 distinct CDR3 sequences. Of the sample, around 5.3% is held by the ten largest clones. The sequenced sample was blood T cells: a sorted CD56 or NKG2C T cell subset, CD4+ or CD8+ T cells, or bulk PBMC T cells (not recorded which). These receptors originate from a man aged 18-70 years in good health.

The chain carries TRBV6-2 or TRBV6-3 and TRBJ2-5; the D gene TCRdb calls, TRBD2, cannot be checked with no DNA. The CDR3 sequence is 17 residues long. Per the germline V gene, CDR1 is MNHEY and CDR2 is SVGEGT. The chain's CDR3 is CASSYGKGAGTQETQYF.

The rearrangement joins TRBV6-1 to TRBJ2-2; without DNA, the TCRdb call of TRBD1 cannot be checked. CDR3 length: 16 residues. Germline V gene lookup returns CDR1 MNHNS and CDR2 SASEGT. The CDR3 sequence is CASSRRDRGRPGELFF.

The V gene is TRBV5-1, the J gene TRBJ2-3; TCRdb outputs TRBD2, but without DNA this stays unchecked. This CDR3 region has 19 residues. Per germline, CDR1 SGHRS and CDR2 YFSETQ. CDR3 in amino acids: CARGTRARLAGGLPDTQYF.

The rearrangement uses TRBV21-1 and TRBJ1-5; TCRdb indicates TRBD1, and absent DNA this call remains unverified. TRBV21-1 is shown as a pseudogene. There are 13 residues in the CDR3. CDR3 sequence reads: CASNGQGEQPQHF.

The V and J genes are TRBV6-1 and TRBJ2-5; TCRdb picks TRBD2, but there is no DNA to check that call. The CDR3 runs to 17 residues. Germline V lookup: CDR1 MNHNS, CDR2 SASEGT. Here the CDR3 reads CASSELAGGYWSETQYF.

The chain joins TRBV29-1 to TRBJ1-2; TCRdb's D call of TRBD1 is untestable without DNA. The CDR3 loop spans 13 amino acids. Per germline, CDR1 SQVTM and CDR2 ANQGSEA. CDR3 loop: CSVEDPGEYGYTF.

The chain couples TRBV12-5 to TRBJ2-3; TCRdb proposes TRBD2, but this gene call is untestable without DNA. This CDR3 region has 15 residues. The V gene's germline CDR1 is LGHNT and CDR2 FRNRAP. This chain's CDR3 is CASGLPGLATDTQYF.

The J gene is TRBJ2-1, the V gene TRBV7-3. The CDR3 extends over 15 amino acids. Germline assignment: CDR1 SGHTA and CDR2 FQGTGA. The CDR3 region is CASSLTDSSYNEQFF.

The gene calls are TRBV3-1 and TRBJ2-5; the TCRdb call, TRBD1, lacks DNA for checking. Per the germline V gene, CDR1 is LGHDT and CDR2 is YNNKEL (reference sequence). This CDR3 comprises 14 residues. The CDR3: CASNQLQGGETQYF.

This chain joins TRBV7-9 and TRBJ1-1. Germline V gene data show CDR1 as SEHNR and CDR2 as FQNEAQ (reference sequence). This CDR3 has 15 amino acids. CDR3 loop: CASSSIGSENTEAFF.

This chain links TRBV4-2 with TRBJ2-6; there is no DNA to check the TCRdb D call of TRBD1. The length of the CDR3 is 18 residues. Germline lookup yields CDR1 LGHNA and CDR2 YNFKEQ. The CDR3 here is CASSPGQVSASGANVLTF.

The J gene is TRBJ2-3, the V gene TRBV20-1; TCRdb proposes TRBD2, but this gene call is untestable without DNA. The germline CDR1 and CDR2 sequences are DFQATT and SNEGSKA (reference sequence). The CDR3 runs 14 residues. This CDR3 reads CSVISGGRTDTQYF.

The chain recombines TRBV12-3 or TRBV12-4 with TRBJ2-1; checking the TCRdb D call of TRBD2 is not possible without DNA. This CDR3 contains 16 residues. The CDR3 reads CASREVLAAGGNEQFF.

The J gene is TRBJ1-2, the V gene TRBV5-1. The CDR3 sequence is 15 residues long. Looked up from germline, CDR1 is SGHRS and CDR2 is YFSETQ. This CDR3 is CASSLASTEGVGYTF.

The V call is TRBV6-1, the J call TRBJ2-3; TCRdb calls TRBD1, which cannot be checked without DNA. The CDR3 runs 15 residues. The germline gives CDR1 MNHNS, CDR2 SASEGT. CDR3 sequence: CASRLQQGSTDTQYF.

This sequence joins TRBV24-1 and TRBJ2-5; the D call from TCRdb, TRBD2, cannot be confirmed without DNA. CDR1 and CDR2 (germline): KGHDR, SFDVKD. The CDR3 has 16 residues. The chain's CDR3 is CATSAGGGLKQETQYF.

The rearrangement links TRBV29-1 to TRBJ2-3. This CDR3 has 11 residues. Looked up from germline, CDR1 is SQVTM and CDR2 is ANQGSEA. CDR3 region: CSVGGPDTQYF.

V is TRBV2 and J is TRBJ2-7; without DNA, the TCRdb call of TRBD2 cannot be checked. Germline CDR1 and CDR2: SNHLY and FYNNEI. This CDR3 comprises 18 residues. The chain's CDR3 is CASTPGFGTSGGANEQYF.